This T cell receptor beta chain was obtained from a study of tumor-infiltrating lymphocytes in localized non-small cell lung cancer. The overall study: Some samples were collected after neoadjuvant chemotherapy; smokers, never-smokers and several histologies were included. From each patient, both tumor and uninvolved lung, non-adjacent to tumor, were sampled.

Profiling relied on immunoSEQ multiplex PCR, and the TCRdb table lists in-frame clones only, not all of them. Of 10,000 to 13,000 clones in the sample, about 69% were seen once. Comments on this clone: Its target is unknown.

Study outcomes and limitations: Different pieces of the same tissue were used for each assay. Tumor T-cell fraction from TCR sequencing was not associated with recurrence-free survival (p = 0.61).

Trimming stripped 7 bases from V and 0 bases from J, with 11 bases between. The CDR3 extends over 14 amino acids. Germline CDR1 MDHEN, CDR2 SYDVKM. The receptor was derived from a human donor with non-small cell lung cancer. The chain uses TRBV28 and TRBJ2-3; D might be TRBD2 (5 bases). The sample taken for sequencing was lung tumor tissue. CDR3 residues: CASNSAPSTDTQYF. CDR3 DNA sequence: TGTGCCAGCAATAGCGCACCTAGCACAGATACGCAGTATTTT.